This TCR beta chain comes out of a study of technical replicates of blood from a handful of donors. Sequencing used immunoSEQ multiplex PCR; TCRdb keeps in-frame clones, though not all of them. Here the sample spans about 53,000 clones, approximately 86% being singletons. This CDR3 contains 16 residues. Germline V CDR1 and CDR2: SGHTA, FQGNSA. J gave up 6 bases and V 1 base, and 10 bases lay outside the gene matches. Sequenced input: PBMCs. This chain uses TRBV7-2 with TRBJ1-1, with TRBD1 matching 8 bases. The origin of this receptor is a human donor in good health. Some clones in this sample may be carry-over from other donors' samples. CDR3 nucleotides: TGTGCCAGCAGCTTAGGACAGGGGAGGGAGAGGGCTGAAGCTTTCTTT. This sequence encodes CASSLGQGRERAEAFF. Supplemented by reference TRBV7-2 and TRBJ1-1, the full variable domain reads GAGVSQSPSNKVTEKGKDVELRCDPISGHTALYWYRQSLGQGLEFLIYFQGNSAPDKSGLPSDRFSAERTGGSVSTLTIQRTQQEDSAVYLCASSLGQGRERAEAFFGQGTRLTVV.